Each of the 10 T cell receptor beta chains below was sequenced from the same sample in a study of regulatory T cells in long-lasting Graves disease. Time point denoted: persistent/refractory GD, antithyroid drugs over 5 years with positive TRAb. Preparation of the TCR library used RNA extracted from PBMCs. According to the study, TCR beta libraries were built with iRepertoire HTBI primers and CDR3-region Arm-PCR. One entry per CDR3 protein results from TCRdb running MiXCR on the multiplex PCR reads. The table lists 310,000 or so distinct CDR3 sequences, approximately 20% of them singletons. The sequencing used peripheral blood mononuclear cells (PBMCs), collected when the disease was refractory, from a patient treated with antithyroid drugs. Receptor source: a female donor with Graves disease.

This clonotype has ten or more counts. The chain joins TRBV28 to TRBJ2-2, with a possible D match to TRBD2 (5 bases). CDR3 size: 13 residues. Trimming shortened V by 5 bases and J by 3 bases, and 7 bases separated the two germline ends. Per germline, CDR1 MDHEN and CDR2 SYDVKM. CDR3 sequence reads: CASSPGDTGELFF. CDR3 DNA: TGTGCCAGCAGTCCCGGGGACACCGGGGAGCTGTTTTTT.

The V and J genes are TRBV29-1 and TRBJ2-6; D call uncertain. Germline lookup yields CDR1 SQVTM and CDR2 ANQGSEA. There are 13 residues in the CDR3. Trimming left V 6 bases short and J 0 bases short, with 6 bases between. In nucleotides, the CDR3 is TGCAGCGTACAGACCTCTGGGGCCAACGTCCTGACTTTC. Its translation is CSVQTSGANVLTF.

This clonotype was detected a few times. The chain employs TRBV14 and TRBJ2-5, with D possibly TRBD2 on 6 matching bases. Germline loops: CDR1 SGHDN, CDR2 FVKESK. Trimming removed 1 base at V and 4 bases at J, with 10 bases between. CDR3 length equals 14 residues. CDR3 loop: CASSQGSGAETQYF. DNA for the CDR3: TGTGCCAGCAGCCAAGGGTCGGGAGCAGAGACCCAGTACTTC.

A few counts support this clonotype. The rearrangement joins TRBV28 to TRBJ2-2, with 11 bases identical to TRBD2. The ends lost 5 bases at V and 4 bases at J; junction bases unmatched: 6. The CDR3 has 16 residues. The germline CDR1 and CDR2 sequences are MDHEN and SYDVKM. As DNA, the CDR3 is TGTGCCAGCAGTGCACTAGCGGGAGTTGTCACCGGGGAGCTGTTTTTT. Protein product: CASSALAGVVTGELFF.

This clonotype came up a few times. The chain couples TRBV29-1 to TRBJ1-2; D is ambiguous. This CDR3 has 12 residues. The V end was cut by 7 bases, the J end by 8 bases, with 17 bases between. CDR1 is SQVTM and CDR2 is ANQGSEA in the germline V gene. CDR3: CSAKWSELGYTF. In nucleotides, the CDR3 is TGCAGCGCCAAATGGTCCGAGTTGGGCTACACCTTC.

This clonotype has a count of ten or more. This rearrangement joins TRBV6-1 to TRBJ1-4; 7 bases are shared with TRBD1. V dropped 5 bases and J dropped 6; count of bases not matched to a gene: 21. The CDR3 contains 19 residues. Germline V gene data show CDR1 as MNHNS and CDR2 as SASEGT. In nucleotides, the CDR3 is TGTGCCAGCAGTCAGAGACAGCGGATTTCGCCAGGGGGTGATGAAAAACTGTTTTTT. This translates into CASSQRQRISPGGDEKLFF.

This clonotype came up many times. V usage is TRBV7-2 and J usage is TRBJ2-5, with D uncertain. This CDR3 has 14 amino acids. Trimming took off 2 bases at V and 2 bases at J, with 9 bases between the two ends. Germline V gene sequence: CDR1 SGHTA, CDR2 FQGNSA. Here the CDR3 reads CASSLRPIQETQYF. The CDR3 DNA follows: TGTGCCAGCAGCTTAAGGCCCATACAAGAGACCCAGTACTTC. Using reference TRBV7-2 and TRBJ2-5 for the parts outside the CDR3, the full variable domain is GAGVSQSPSNKVTEKGKDVELRCDPISGHTALYWYRQSLGQGLEFLIYFQGNSAPDKSGLPSDRFSAERTGGSVSTLTIQRTQQEDSAVYLCASSLRPIQETQYFGPGTRLLVL.

The rearrangement joins TRBV6-2 or TRBV6-3 to TRBJ2-7, with a possible D match to TRBD2 (6 bases). The CDR3 is made up of 16 amino acids. With 4 bases removed from V and 0 bases from J, the gap between germline ends came to 16 bases. Germline V lookup: CDR1 MNHEY, CDR2 SVGEGT. The chain's CDR3 is CASSSATAGPSYEQYF. The DNA of the CDR3 is TGTGCCAGCAGTTCCGCTACGGCGGGACCCTCCTACGAGCAGTACTTC.

The gene calls are TRBV5-1 and TRBJ2-7; no firm D call. Germline CDR1 and CDR2: SGHRS and YFSETQ. V was pared by 0 bases and J by 2 bases, with 9 bases between. There are 14 residues in the CDR3. In nucleotides, the CDR3 is TGCGCCAGCAGCTTGGATCCCTTGGCCTACGAGCAGTACTTC. Its translation is CASSLDPLAYEQYF.

This clonotype was detected once. V is TRBV5-1 and J is TRBJ2-2, with D possibly TRBD1 on 6 matching bases. This CDR3 is built from 16 residues. V lost 0 bases, J lost 4 bases, and 13 bases lay in between. In germline, CDR1 is SGHRS, CDR2 YFSETQ. The CDR3 DNA reads TGCGCCAGCAGCTTGGACGGCAGGGGAACCACCGGGGAGCTGTTTTTT. Its protein product is CASSLDGRGTTGELFF.